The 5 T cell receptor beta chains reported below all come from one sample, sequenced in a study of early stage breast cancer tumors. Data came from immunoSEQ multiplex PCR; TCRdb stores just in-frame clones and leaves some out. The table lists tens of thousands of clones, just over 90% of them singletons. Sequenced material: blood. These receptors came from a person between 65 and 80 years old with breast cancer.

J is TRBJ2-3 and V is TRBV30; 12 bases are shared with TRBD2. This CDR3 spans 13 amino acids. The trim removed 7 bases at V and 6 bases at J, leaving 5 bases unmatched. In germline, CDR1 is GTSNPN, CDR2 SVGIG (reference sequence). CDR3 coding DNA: TGTGCCTATGGGACTAGCGGGTTCGATACGCAGTATTTT. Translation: CAYGTSGFDTQYF.

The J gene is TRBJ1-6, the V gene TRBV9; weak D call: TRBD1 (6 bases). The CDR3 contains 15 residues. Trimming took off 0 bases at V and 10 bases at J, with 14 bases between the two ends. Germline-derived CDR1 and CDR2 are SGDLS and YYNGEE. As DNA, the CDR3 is TGTGCCAGCAGCGTAGGGCTACAGGGAGACTCACCCCTCCACTTT. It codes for CASSVGLQGDSPLHF. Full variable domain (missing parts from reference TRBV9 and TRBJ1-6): DSGVTQTPKHLITATGQRVTLRCSPRSGDLSVYWYQQSLDQGLQFLIQYYNGEERAKGNILERFSAQQFPDLHSELNLSSLELGDSALYFCASSVGLQGDSPLHFGNGTRLTVT.

The DNA for the CDR3 is TGCGCCAGCAGGGGCACAGGGGTTGATACGCAGTATTTT. It encodes CASRGTGVDTQYF. The chain carries TRBV5-1 and TRBJ2-3; 7 bases are shared with TRBD1. The CDR3 spans 13 residues. V shed 5 bases, J shed 6 bases, and the junction held 6 bases outside the gene matches. Germline V gene lookup returns CDR1 SGHRS and CDR2 YFSETQ.

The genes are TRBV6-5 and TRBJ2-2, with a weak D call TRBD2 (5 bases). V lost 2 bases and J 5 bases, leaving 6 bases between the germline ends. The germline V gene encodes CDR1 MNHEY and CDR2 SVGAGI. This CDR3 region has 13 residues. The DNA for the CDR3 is TGTGCCAGCAGTTACCCGGGGACCGGGGAGCTGTTTTTT. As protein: CASSYPGTGELFF.

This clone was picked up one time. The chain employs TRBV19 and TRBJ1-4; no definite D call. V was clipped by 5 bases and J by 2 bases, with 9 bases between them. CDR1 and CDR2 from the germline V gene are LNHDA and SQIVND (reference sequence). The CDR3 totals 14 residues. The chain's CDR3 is CASSEATTNEKLFF. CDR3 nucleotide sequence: TGTGCCAGTAGTGAAGCAACGACTAATGAAAAACTGTTTTTT.